The sequence of this T cell receptor (beta chain) was determined in a study of blood T cell repertoires in COVID-19. Overall study context: T cells, B-cell-depleted T cells, or PBMCs provided the cDNA or gDNA that served as material.

Trimming removed 4 bases at V and 7 bases at J, with 8 bases between. Germline loops: CDR1 MNHEY, CDR2 SMNVEV (reference sequence). The CDR3 totals 12 residues. This clone was picked up one time. Each recovered donor of Cohort 3 presented with two negative PCRs, clearance, or symptom resolution. The data were produced by immunoSEQ multiplex PCR, yet TCRdb's version contains in-frame clones alone and is incomplete. Found here are 430,000 or so clones, roughly 90% of them singletons; the top ten hold 1.8%. V usage is TRBV27 and J usage is TRBJ2-1; D gene uncertain. The specimen was PBMCs or T cells enriched from blood (not recorded which). This receptor was identified in a woman aged 40 to 49 who had recovered from COVID-19. CDR3 amino acids: CASSSIVNEQFF. CDR3 in DNA: TGTGCCAGCAGTTCTATAGTAAATGAGCAGTTCTTC.